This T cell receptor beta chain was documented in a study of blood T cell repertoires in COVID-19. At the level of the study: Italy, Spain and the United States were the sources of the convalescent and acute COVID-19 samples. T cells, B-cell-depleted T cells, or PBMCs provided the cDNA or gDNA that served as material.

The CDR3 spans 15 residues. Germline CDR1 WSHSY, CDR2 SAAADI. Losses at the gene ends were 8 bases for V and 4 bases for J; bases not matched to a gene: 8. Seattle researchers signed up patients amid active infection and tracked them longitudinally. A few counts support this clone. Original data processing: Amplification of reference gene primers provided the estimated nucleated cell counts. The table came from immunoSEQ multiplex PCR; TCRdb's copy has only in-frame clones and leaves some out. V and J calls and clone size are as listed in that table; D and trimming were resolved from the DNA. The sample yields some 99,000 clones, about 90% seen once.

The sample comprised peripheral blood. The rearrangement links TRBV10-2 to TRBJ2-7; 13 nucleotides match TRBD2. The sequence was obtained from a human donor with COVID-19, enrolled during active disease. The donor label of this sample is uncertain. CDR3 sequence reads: CASAWGLAGSYEQYF. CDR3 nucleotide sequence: TGCGCCAGCGCCTGGGGACTAGCGGGAAGTTACGAGCAGTACTTC.